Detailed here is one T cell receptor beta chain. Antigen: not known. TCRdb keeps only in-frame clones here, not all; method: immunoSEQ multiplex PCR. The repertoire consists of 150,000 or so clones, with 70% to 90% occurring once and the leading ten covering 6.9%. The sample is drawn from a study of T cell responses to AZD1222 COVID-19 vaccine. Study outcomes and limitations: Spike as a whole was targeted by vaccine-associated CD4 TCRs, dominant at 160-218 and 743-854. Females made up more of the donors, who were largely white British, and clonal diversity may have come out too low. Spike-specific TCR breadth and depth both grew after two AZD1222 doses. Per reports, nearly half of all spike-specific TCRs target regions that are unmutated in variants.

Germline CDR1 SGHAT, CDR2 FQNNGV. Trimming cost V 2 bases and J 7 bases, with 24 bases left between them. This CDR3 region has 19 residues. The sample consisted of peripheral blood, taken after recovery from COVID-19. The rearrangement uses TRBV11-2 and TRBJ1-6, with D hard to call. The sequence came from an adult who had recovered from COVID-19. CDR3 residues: CASSLSNGTPLGENSPLHF. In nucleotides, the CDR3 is TGTGCCAGCAGCTTATCAAACGGTACTCCCCTCGGGGAAAATTCACCCCTCCACTTT.